The clone carrying this T cell receptor (beta chain) came up a few times. CDR1 and CDR2 (germline): MNHEY, SMNVEV (reference sequence). This CDR3 comprises 15 residues. Between the trimmed V and J ends, which lost 4 bases and 2 bases, there was a span of 14 bases. The entry originates in a study of blood T cells in healthy people across ages. Sample-barcoded 5' priming and a J-beta primer mix drove a second PCR of roughly 7 to 11 cycles. Every single cDNA molecule received a tag from a template-switch adaptor with 12 random nucleotides. Each CDR3 protein is one row after TCRdb ran MiXCR on the 5' RACE reads. The sample records 1.5 million to 2 million distinct CDR3 sequences, about 50% being singletons.

The material sequenced was blood. The sequence was collected from a woman aged 40 to 55 in good health. This chain connects TRBV27 to TRBJ1-2; maybe TRBD1 (5 bases). The CDR3 loop reads CASSSLGQRNYGYTF. CDR3 DNA: TGTGCCAGCAGTTCCTTGGGGCAGCGAAACTATGGCTACACCTTC.